These 3 T cell receptor beta chains came from one sample sequenced in a study of shared clonotypes between healthy human individuals (dated by TCRdb to the early 2020s). Receptor amplification or capture employed the immunoSEQ multiplex PCR assay. Entries here come from immuneACCESS through TCRdb and include only in-frame sequences with V and J called. Some clones fail to appear in such tables; in the studies checked, an unresolved V gene covers under half of the shortfall, and the cause of the remainder is unknown. The sample profile shows about 580,000 clones; 95% to 98% of them were found once. Together, the top ten hold 0.3% of the sample. CD8 naive samples were CD45RO-negative cells positively selected for CCR7, giving a CD45RA+CCR7+ population that excluded TemRA cells. The specimen was naive CD8+ T cells sorted from blood. The sample's cell subset or site label, in plain terms: CD45RA+CCR7+. These receptors originate from a man aged 25 to 40 in good health.

The chain employs TRBV6-5 and TRBJ2-7; D call uncertain. V was trimmed by 6 bases and J by 0 bases, leaving 12 bases between them. The CDR3 covers 14 residues. The germline V gene has CDR1 MNHEY and CDR2 SVGAGI. The CDR3 is CASSQTPSSYEQYF. The CDR3 nucleotides are TGTGCCAGCAGCCAGACACCGAGCTCCTACGAGCAGTACTTC.

The rearrangement joins TRBV5-1 to TRBJ2-7; D may be TRBD1 (5 bases). Germline assignment: CDR1 SGHRS and CDR2 YFSETQ. Trimming pared 0 bases from V and 0 bases from J, leaving 13 bases between. This CDR3 has 16 residues. The CDR3 region has the DNA TGCGCCAGCAGCTTGGCCGAGACAGCAAGCTCCTACGAGCAGTACTTC. Its protein product is CASSLAETASSYEQYF.

The V and J genes are TRBV29-1 and TRBJ2-1; a possible D gene is TRBD1 (5 bases). Germline lookup yields CDR1 SQVTM and CDR2 ANQGSEA. The CDR3 runs 12 residues. V dropped 8 bases and J dropped 6 bases, with 14 bases sitting between them. The CDR3 is CSSLGLPNEQFF. The DNA for the CDR3 is TGCAGCTCCTTGGGGCTCCCCAATGAGCAGTTCTTC.